Presented here are 16 T cell receptor beta chains from one specimen sequenced in a study of T cell repertoires in cytomegalovirus infection. Via MiXCR, TCRdb re-called the reads, giving one row per CDR3 protein. The sample holds about 740,000 distinct CDR3 sequences, about 40% seen once. The sample taken for sequencing was PBMCs. The receptors originated from a human donor in good health (CMV status not recorded). Some clones in this sample may be carry-over from other donors' samples.

On this clonotype itself: A read error may explain this, as a much larger clone is one base away. This rearrangement joins TRBV7-2 to TRBJ2-3, with 12 bases fitting TRBD2. This CDR3 is built from 14 residues. V lost 5 bases and J lost 5; bases outside the gene matches: 2. Germline V gene lookup returns CDR1 SGHTA and CDR2 FQGNSA. CDR3 region: CASSRLAGVDTQYF. Here the CDR3 DNA reads TGTGCCAGCAGCCGACTAGCGGGGGTAGATACGCAGTATTTT.

This clonotype was seen more than once but under ten times. The rearrangement joins TRBV7-6 to TRBJ1-1; D unresolved. V lost 4 bases to trimming and J lost 2 bases, with 8 bases between them. There are 13 residues in the CDR3. CDR1 and CDR2 from the germline V gene are SGHVS and FNYEAQ. The CDR3 region has the DNA TGTGCCAGCAGCTCGTCAGTTAACACTGAAGCTTTCTTT. It encodes CASSSSVNTEAFF.

The chain is built from TRBV4-2 and TRBJ2-3; TRBD2 might be the D (6 bases). Trimming pared 6 bases from V and 6 bases from J, leaving 22 bases between. Germline values: CDR1 LGHNA, CDR2 YNFKEQ. The CDR3 has 16 residues. Here the CDR3 DNA reads TGTGCCAGCAGGATTACCGGGACTTATGGTGATGATACGCAGTATTTT. Residues: CASRITGTYGDDTQYF.

The J gene is TRBJ2-1, the V gene TRBV19; tentatively, D is TRBD2 (5 bases). Per the germline V gene, CDR1 is LNHDA and CDR2 is SQIVND (reference sequence). The V and J ends lost 1 base and 8 bases respectively, with 12 bases between them. The CDR3 is 14 amino acids. This chain's CDR3 is CASSIGTSDDEQFF. The CDR3, as DNA: TGTGCCAGTAGTATAGGAACTAGTGACGATGAGCAGTTCTTC.

J is TRBJ2-7 and V is TRBV6-6, with TRBD1 matching 8 bases. Unmatched junction bases numbered 5, after V lost 7 bases and J lost 0 bases. CDR3 length: 14 residues. Germline-derived CDR1 and CDR2 are MNHNY and SVGAGI (reference sequence). The CDR3: CASTDRASSYEQYF. The CDR3, as DNA: TGTGCCAGCACGGACAGGGCAAGCTCCTACGAGCAGTACTTC.

The J gene is TRBJ2-7, the V gene TRBV7-8; D is unclear. V was pared by 6 bases and J by 6 bases, with 18 bases between. Per the germline V gene, CDR1 is SGHVS and CDR2 is FQNEAQ. There are 14 residues in the CDR3. Here the CDR3 reads CASRATNGPSEQYF. The CDR3 DNA follows: TGTGCCAGCAGAGCGACCAACGGGCCTTCCGAGCAGTACTTC.

The rearrangement links TRBV5-4 to TRBJ1-6; the D is unclear. The CDR3 runs 16 residues. The V end was cut by 1 base, the J end by 0 bases, with 8 bases between. CDR1 and CDR2 (germline): SGHNT, YYREEE (reference sequence). The CDR3 DNA follows: TGTGCCAGCAGCTTGTACTCGAGCTCCTATAATTCACCCCTCCACTTT. As protein: CASSLYSSSYNSPLHF.

This chain joins TRBV19 and TRBJ1-2, with 9 bases that match TRBD1. Germline V CDR1 and CDR2: LNHDA, SQIVND (reference sequence). The CDR3 length is 15 residues. J lost 5 bases, V lost 4 bases, and 8 bases had no gene match. CDR3 nucleotide sequence: TGTGCCAGTAGTACAAACAGGGGGCGAGGTTATGGCTACACCTTC. It yields the protein CASSTNRGRGYGYTF.

This chain joins TRBV2 and TRBJ2-2; D is possibly TRBD1 (6 bases). The CDR3 is made up of 18 amino acids. V was cut by 6 bases and J by 5 bases, with 25 bases left in between. CDR1 and CDR2 from the germline V gene are SNHLY and FYNNEI. The DNA for the CDR3 is TGTGCCAGCAGGAACGGGCCTAACCTAGGGGGTGATACCGGGGAGCTGTTTTTT. The encoded protein is CASRNGPNLGGDTGELFF.

In this sample, this clonotype turned up a few times. The chain links TRBV12-3 or TRBV12-4 to TRBJ1-5; 8 positions agree with TRBD1. The CDR3 has 15 amino acids. V was clipped by 3 bases and J by 7 bases; unmatched bases: 8. CDR3 protein: CASSFHRGSNQPQHF. CDR3 nucleotide sequence: TGTGCCAGCAGTTTCCACAGGGGGTCAAACCAGCCCCAGCATTTT.

The chain recombines TRBV7-2 with TRBJ1-5; D remains ambiguous. This CDR3 region has 15 residues. The V and J ends lost 0 bases and 2 bases respectively, with 8 bases between them. Germline V CDR1 and CDR2: SGHTA, FQGNSA. CDR3 sequence: CASSLAGMRNQPQHF. The CDR3 DNA reads TGTGCCAGCAGCTTAGCAGGGATGCGCAATCAGCCCCAGCATTTT.

The chain recombines TRBV29-1 with TRBJ2-7; 9 bases line up with TRBD2. In germline, CDR1 is SQVTM, CDR2 ANQGSEA. The CDR3 is 13 amino acids. V lost 4 bases to trimming and J lost 2 bases; unmatched junction nucleotides: 3. The CDR3 sequence is CSVGLAGPYEQYF. CDR3 nucleotides: TGCAGCGTTGGGCTAGCGGGACCCTACGAGCAGTACTTC.

This clonotype was recorded a few times. The genes are TRBV4-2 and TRBJ2-7, with 10 bases that match TRBD2. The J segment lost 12 bases and the V segment lost 5 bases, leaving 4 bases of the junction unmatched. This CDR3 is 11 amino acids long. The germline gives CDR1 LGHNA, CDR2 YNFKEQ. The CDR3 DNA reads as TGTGCCAGCAGCGGCCTAGCGGGAGTGTACTTC. Translating gives CASSGLAGVYF.

This clonotype was observed a handful of times. J is TRBJ1-1 and V is TRBV7-6, with D maybe TRBD1 (5 bases). V lost 1 base, J lost 1 base, and 10 bases lay in between. Germline V gene data show CDR1 as SGHVS and CDR2 as FNYEAQ. CDR3 length equals 15 residues. CDR3 coding DNA: TGTGCCAGCAGCTTAGATTGGACAAGGAACACTGAAGCTTTCTTT. Encoded protein: CASSLDWTRNTEAFF.

The V call is TRBV4-1, the J call TRBJ1-5; D might be TRBD1 (6 bases). The CDR3 runs 15 residues. Looked up from germline, CDR1 is MGHRA and CDR2 is YSYEKL. Trimming pared 4 bases from V and 3 bases from J, leaving 13 bases between. The CDR3, as DNA: TGCGCCAGCAGCCTACTACAGGGTAACAATCAGCCCCAGCATTTT. This codes for CASSLLQGNNQPQHF.

The sample holds many counts of this clonotype. The chain carries TRBV7-8 and TRBJ1-6; perhaps TRBD1 as D (6 bases). Germline V lookup: CDR1 SGHVS, CDR2 FQNEAQ. Deletions cut 7 bases from V and 9 bases from J, with 19 bases between. The CDR3 consists of 15 residues. The CDR3 DNA sequence: TGTGCCAGCACCCAGCTTCAAGGGGGGAGTTCACCCCTCCACTTT. This encodes CASTQLQGGSSPLHF.